A selection of T cell receptor beta chains follows, all from one sample in a study of identical twins. TCRdb processed the 5' RACE reads anew with MiXCR; each CDR3 protein has one entry. The table lists roughly 630,000 distinct CDR3 sequences, 7.1% of them singletons. These same records also appear under a second study, on yellow fever vaccine responses in identical twins.

Sequencing was performed on PBMCs. These receptors were collected from a woman between 18 and 29 years old in good health. The CDR3 runs from the conserved cysteine through the conserved F or W. A D gene is named only where the DNA matches it firmly. The size field is filled for only some rows; it gives once, few, many or a size class.

v_gene,j_gene,abundance,d_gene,CDR3aa,CDR3nt
TRBV7-9,TRBJ1-2,few,TRBD1,CASSPRQGAWGNYGYTF,TGTGCCAGCAGCCCCCGACAGGGGGCCTGGGGGAACTATGGCTACACCTTC
TRBV5-1,TRBJ2-2,-,TRBD2,CASSSTSGGLFANTGELFF,TGCGCCAGCAGCTCAACTAGCGGGGGGCTGTTCGCGAACACCGGGGAGCTGTTTTTT
TRBV20-1,TRBJ1-4,few,-,CSARGRTEKLFF,TGCAGTGCTAGAGGCCGGACTGAAAAACTGTTTTTT
TRBV6-1,TRBJ2-1,-,TRBD1,CASSPGQGPNEQFF,TGTGCCAGCAGCCCGGGACAGGGACCCAATGAGCAGTTCTTC
TRBV24-1,TRBJ2-1,many,-,CATSDSGTLAQEQFF,TGTGCCACCAGTGACTCCGGGACATTAGCGCAGGAGCAGTTCTTC
TRBV10-3,TRBJ2-7,-,TRBD1,CAMGTGYTDEQYF,TGTGCCATGGGGACAGGGTACACAGACGAGCAGTACTTC
TRBV4-2,TRBJ1-1,few,-,CASSPPVGDFTEAFF,TGTGCCAGCAGCCCGCCCGTTGGGGATTTCACTGAAGCTTTCTTT
TRBV2,TRBJ1-5,-,TRBD1,CASSETGGGLKDYQPQHF,TGTGCCAGCAGCGAGACAGGGGGTGGTTTGAAGGATTATCAGCCCCAGCATTTT
TRBV4-1,TRBJ1-1,many,-,CASSQRDNPEAFF,TGCGCCAGCAGCCAAAGGGACAACCCTGAAGCTTTCTTT
TRBV12-3/TRBV12-4,TRBJ2-5,many,-,CASRLGGLTQETQYF,TGTGCCAGCAGACTAGGGGGACTCACCCAAGAGACCCAGTACTTC
TRBV24-1,TRBJ2-2,few,-,CATTLGEWTGELFF,TGTGCCACTACGCTCGGAGAGTGGACCGGGGAGCTGTTTTTT
TRBV24-1,TRBJ2-7,few,TRBD1,CATSAGQGAHEQYF,TGTGCCACCAGTGCGGGGCAGGGGGCCCACGAGCAGTACTTC
TRBV13,TRBJ2-5,many,-,CASSSKGGKETQYF,TGTGCCAGCAGCTCAAAGGGAGGAAAAGAGACCCAGTACTTC
TRBV28,TRBJ2-2,-,TRBD2,CASSGPGLGPTGELFF,TGTGCCAGCAGCGGCCCGGGACTAGGGCCTACCGGGGAGCTGTTTTTT
TRBV12-3/TRBV12-4,TRBJ2-3,-,TRBD2,CASRGSAGAGDTQYF,TGTGCCAGCAGGGGGTCAGCGGGAGCCGGAGATACGCAGTATTTT
TRBV2,TRBJ2-3,few,TRBD2,CASRDLLAGSTDTQYF,TGTGCCAGCAGGGACCTTCTAGCGGGGTCCACAGATACGCAGTATTTT
TRBV12-3/TRBV12-4,TRBJ2-6,few,-,CASRIGAGANVLTF,TGTGCCAGCAGGATTGGGGCTGGGGCCAACGTCCTGACTTTC
TRBV5-1,TRBJ2-1,few,TRBD2,CASSLSGRAYNEQFF,TGCGCCAGCAGCTTGAGCGGGAGGGCCTACAATGAGCAGTTCTTC
TRBV29-1,TRBJ2-1,-,-,CSVQDEQFF,TGCAGCGTTCAGGATGAGCAGTTCTTC
TRBV4-1,TRBJ2-5,-,TRBD2,CASSQGLAGVQYQETQYF,TGCGCCAGCAGCCAAGGGCTAGCGGGGGTCCAGTACCAAGAGACCCAGTACTTC
TRBV15,TRBJ2-7,few,-,CATSRAGTDGYEQYF,TGTGCCACCAGCAGAGCGGGTACTGATGGCTACGAGCAGTACTTC
TRBV4-1,TRBJ2-5,-,TRBD2,CASSQRFPGLAETQYF,TGCGCCAGCAGCCAAAGATTCCCGGGACTAGCGGAGACCCAGTACTTC
TRBV27,TRBJ2-5,many,-,CASSQRVTGGETQYF,TGTGCCAGCAGCCAACGGGTGACAGGAGGAGAGACCCAGTACTTC
TRBV15,TRBJ2-7,few,TRBD1,CATSREGQGTYEQYF,TGTGCCACCAGCAGAGAGGGACAGGGAACCTACGAGCAGTACTTC
TRBV24-1,TRBJ1-5,many,-,CATSDSNQPQHF,TGTGCCACCAGTGATTCCAATCAGCCCCAGCATTTT
TRBV28,TRBJ1-5,many,-,CASSLAPISNQPQHF,TGTGCCAGCAGTTTGGCCCCTATTAGCAATCAGCCCCAGCATTTT
TRBV2,TRBJ2-7,-,TRBD2,CASRPLAGGMYEQYF,TGTGCCAGCCGACCTCTGGCGGGAGGAATGTACGAGCAGTACTTC
TRBV20-1,TRBJ2-5,few,-,CSARDQRIQETQYF,TGCAGTGCTAGAGACCAACGCATTCAAGAGACCCAGTACTTC
TRBV10-2,TRBJ2-3,-,-,CASSESVVTGTHTDTQYF,TGCGCCAGCAGTGAGTCCGTTGTGACCGGGACTCACACAGATACGCAGTATTTT
TRBV5-8,TRBJ2-3,many,-,CASSLGIDTDTQYF,TGTGCCAGCAGCTTGGGCATAGACACAGATACGCAGTATTTT
TRBV6-1,TRBJ2-1,-,-,CASSSHRLLYNEQFF,TGTGCCAGCAGCTCCCACAGGCTCCTTTACAATGAGCAGTTCTTC
TRBV4-1,TRBJ2-1,many,-,CASSQVQGSYNEQFF,TGCGCCAGCAGCCAAGTACAGGGTTCCTACAATGAGCAGTTCTTC
TRBV2,TRBJ2-1,-,-,CASRDWKNNEQFF,TGTGCCAGCAGGGACTGGAAGAACAATGAGCAGTTCTTC
TRBV12-3/TRBV12-4,TRBJ1-6,-,-,CASSSAGRSSPLHF,TGTGCCAGCAGTTCCGCAGGGAGGTCTTCACCCCTCCACTTT
TRBV6-1,TRBJ2-1,-,TRBD1,CASSSWDRAFLTNNEQFF,TGTGCCAGCAGCTCTTGGGACAGGGCATTTTTAACGAACAATGAGCAGTTCTTC
TRBV4-1,TRBJ2-7,-,-,CASSLARASAYEQYF,TGCGCCAGCAGCCTAGCGAGGGCTAGCGCCTACGAGCAGTACTTC